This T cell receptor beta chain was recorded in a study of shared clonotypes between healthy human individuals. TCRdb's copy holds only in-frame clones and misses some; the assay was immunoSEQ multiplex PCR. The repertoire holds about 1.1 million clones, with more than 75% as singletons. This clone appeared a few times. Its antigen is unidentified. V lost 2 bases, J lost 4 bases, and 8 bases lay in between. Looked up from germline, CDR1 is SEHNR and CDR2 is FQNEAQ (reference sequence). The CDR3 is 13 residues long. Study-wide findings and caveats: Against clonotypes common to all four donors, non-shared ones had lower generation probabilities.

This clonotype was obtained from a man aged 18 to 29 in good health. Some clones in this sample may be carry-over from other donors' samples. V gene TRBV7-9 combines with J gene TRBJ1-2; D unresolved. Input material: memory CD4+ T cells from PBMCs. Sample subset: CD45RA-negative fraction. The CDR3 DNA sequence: TGTGCCAGCAGCTTATACCTGACCTATGGCTACACCTTC. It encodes CASSLYLTYGYTF.